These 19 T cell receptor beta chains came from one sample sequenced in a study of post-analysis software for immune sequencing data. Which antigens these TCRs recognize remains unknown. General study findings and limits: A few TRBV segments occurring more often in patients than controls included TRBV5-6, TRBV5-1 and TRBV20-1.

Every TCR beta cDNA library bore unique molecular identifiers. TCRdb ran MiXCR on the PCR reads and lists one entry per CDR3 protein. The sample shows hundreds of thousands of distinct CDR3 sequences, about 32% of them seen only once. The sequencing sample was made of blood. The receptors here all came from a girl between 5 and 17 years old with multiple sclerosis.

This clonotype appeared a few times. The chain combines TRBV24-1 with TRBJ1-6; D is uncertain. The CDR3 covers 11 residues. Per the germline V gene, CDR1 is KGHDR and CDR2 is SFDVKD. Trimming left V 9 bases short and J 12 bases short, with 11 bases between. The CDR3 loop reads CATLLGGPLHF. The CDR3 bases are TGTGCCACCCTGCTGGGTGGACCCCTCCACTTT.

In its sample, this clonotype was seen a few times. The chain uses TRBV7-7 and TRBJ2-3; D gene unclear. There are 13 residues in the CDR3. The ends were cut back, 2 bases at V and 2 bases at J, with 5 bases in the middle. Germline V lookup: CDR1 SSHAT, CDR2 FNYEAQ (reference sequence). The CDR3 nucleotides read TGTGCCAGCAGCTTACTTATCACAGATACGCAGTATTTT. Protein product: CASSLLITDTQYF.

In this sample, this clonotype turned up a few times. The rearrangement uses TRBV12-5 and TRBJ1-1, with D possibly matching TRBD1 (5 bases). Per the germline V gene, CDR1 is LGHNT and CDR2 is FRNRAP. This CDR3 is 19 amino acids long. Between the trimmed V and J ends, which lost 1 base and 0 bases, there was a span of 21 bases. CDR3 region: CASGLARTGSMGMNTEAFF. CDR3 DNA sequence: TGTGCTAGTGGTTTGGCCCGAACAGGATCCATGGGAATGAACACTGAAGCTTTCTTT.

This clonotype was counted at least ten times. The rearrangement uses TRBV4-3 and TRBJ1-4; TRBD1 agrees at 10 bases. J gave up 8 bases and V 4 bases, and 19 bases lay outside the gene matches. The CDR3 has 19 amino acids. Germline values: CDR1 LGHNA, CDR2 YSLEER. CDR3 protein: CASSRYGDRGRIGEEKLFF. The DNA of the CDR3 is TGCGCCAGCAGCCGCTACGGGGACAGGGGTCGGATCGGGGAAGAAAAACTGTTTTTT.

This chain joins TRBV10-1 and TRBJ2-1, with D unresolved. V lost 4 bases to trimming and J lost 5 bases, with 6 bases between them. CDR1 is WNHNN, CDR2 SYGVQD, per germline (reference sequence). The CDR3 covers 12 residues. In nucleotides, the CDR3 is TGCGCCAGCAGTGGACCCAACAATGAGCAGTTCTTC. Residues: CASSGPNNEQFF.

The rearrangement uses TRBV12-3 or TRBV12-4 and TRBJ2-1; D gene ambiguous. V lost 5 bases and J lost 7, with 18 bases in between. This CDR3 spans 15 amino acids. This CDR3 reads CASSLLDGVGNEQFF. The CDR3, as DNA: TGTGCCAGCAGTCTATTGGATGGGGTCGGTAATGAGCAGTTCTTC.

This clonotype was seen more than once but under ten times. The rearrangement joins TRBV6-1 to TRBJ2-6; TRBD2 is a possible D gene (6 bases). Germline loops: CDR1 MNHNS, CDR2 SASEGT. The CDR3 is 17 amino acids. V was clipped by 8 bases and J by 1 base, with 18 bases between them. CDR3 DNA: TGTGCCAGCTCTTTGGAGGGGCTTACGTCTGGGGCCAACGTCCTGACTTTC. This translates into CASSLEGLTSGANVLTF.

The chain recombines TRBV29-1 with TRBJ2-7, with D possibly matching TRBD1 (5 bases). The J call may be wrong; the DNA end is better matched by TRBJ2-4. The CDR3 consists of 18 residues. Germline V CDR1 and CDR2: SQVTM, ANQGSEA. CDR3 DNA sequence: TGCAGCGTGGCCCCTCCAGGGCTCAGCTCCCTGGCCAAAAACATTCAGTACTTC. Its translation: CSVAPPGLSSLAKNIQYF.

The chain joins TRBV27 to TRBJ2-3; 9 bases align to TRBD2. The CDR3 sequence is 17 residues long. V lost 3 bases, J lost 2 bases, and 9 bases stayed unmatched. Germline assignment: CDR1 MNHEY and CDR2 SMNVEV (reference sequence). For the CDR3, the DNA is TGTGCCAGCAGTTTTGCGGGAGGGCCTGATTTCACAGATACGCAGTATTTT. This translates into CASSFAGGPDFTDTQYF.

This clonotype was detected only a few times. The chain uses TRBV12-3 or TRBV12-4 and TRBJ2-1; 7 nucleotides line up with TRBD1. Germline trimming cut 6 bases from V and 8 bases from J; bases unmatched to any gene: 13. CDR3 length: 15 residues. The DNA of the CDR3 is TGTGCCAGCAGCCTCTATGCGACAGGGATTCATGAGCAGTTCTTC. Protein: CASSLYATGIHEQFF.

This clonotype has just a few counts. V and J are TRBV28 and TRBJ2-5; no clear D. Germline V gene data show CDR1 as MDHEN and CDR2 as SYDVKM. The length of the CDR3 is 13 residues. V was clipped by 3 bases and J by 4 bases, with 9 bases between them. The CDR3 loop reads CASSFRSPETQYF. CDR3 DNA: TGTGCCAGCAGTTTCCGATCCCCAGAGACCCAGTACTTC.

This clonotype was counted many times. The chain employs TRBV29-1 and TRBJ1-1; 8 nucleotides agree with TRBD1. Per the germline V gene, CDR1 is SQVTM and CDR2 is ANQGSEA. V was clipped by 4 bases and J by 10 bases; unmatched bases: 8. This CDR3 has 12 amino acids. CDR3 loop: CSVVIRGRGAFF. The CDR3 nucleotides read TGCAGCGTTGTCATCAGGGGGCGTGGAGCTTTCTTT.

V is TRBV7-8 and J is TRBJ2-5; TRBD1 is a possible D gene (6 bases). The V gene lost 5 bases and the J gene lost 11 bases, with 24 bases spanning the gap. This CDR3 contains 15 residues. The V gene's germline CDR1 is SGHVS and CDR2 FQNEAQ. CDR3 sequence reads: CASSGRGSLGNEQYF. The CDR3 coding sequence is TGTGCCAGCAGCGGAAGGGGGAGCTTGGGCAATGAGCAGTACTTC.

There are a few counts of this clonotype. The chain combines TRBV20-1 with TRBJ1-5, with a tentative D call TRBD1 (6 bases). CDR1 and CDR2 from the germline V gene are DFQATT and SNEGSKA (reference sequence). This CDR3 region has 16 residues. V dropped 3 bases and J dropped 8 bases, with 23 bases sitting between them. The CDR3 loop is CSASLPTTGFLKPQHF. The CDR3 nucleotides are TGCAGTGCTAGTCTACCCACAACAGGGTTCTTAAAGCCCCAGCATTTT.

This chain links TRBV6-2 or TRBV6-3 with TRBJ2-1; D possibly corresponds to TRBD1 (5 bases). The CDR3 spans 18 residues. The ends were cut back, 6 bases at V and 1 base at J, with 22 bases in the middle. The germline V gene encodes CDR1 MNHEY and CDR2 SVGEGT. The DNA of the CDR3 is TGTGCCAGCAGCCCCCGGCATGGGCCAAAGGGGTCCTACAATGAGCAGTTCTTC. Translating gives CASSPRHGPKGSYNEQFF.

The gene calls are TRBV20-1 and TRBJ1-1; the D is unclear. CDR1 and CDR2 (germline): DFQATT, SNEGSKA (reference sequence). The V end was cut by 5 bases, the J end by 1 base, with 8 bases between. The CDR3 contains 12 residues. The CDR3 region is CSAYRQNTEAFF. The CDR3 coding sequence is TGCAGTGCTTACCGACAGAACACTGAAGCTTTCTTT.

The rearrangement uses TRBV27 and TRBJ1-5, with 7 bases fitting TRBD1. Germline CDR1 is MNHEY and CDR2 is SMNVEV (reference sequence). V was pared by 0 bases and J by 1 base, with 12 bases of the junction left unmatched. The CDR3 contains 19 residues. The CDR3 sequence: CASSLSAGGRSQSNQPQHF. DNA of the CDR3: TGTGCCAGCAGTTTATCCGCAGGGGGTCGTTCGCAAAGCAATCAGCCCCAGCATTTT.

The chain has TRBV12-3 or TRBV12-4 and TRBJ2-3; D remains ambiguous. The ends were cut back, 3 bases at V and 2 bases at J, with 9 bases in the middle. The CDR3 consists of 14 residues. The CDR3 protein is CASSLNGDTDTQYF. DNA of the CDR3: TGTGCCAGCAGTTTGAACGGAGACACAGATACGCAGTATTTT.

CDR3 sequence reads: CSAGGQGGQPQHF. In DNA, the CDR3 is TGCAGTGCGGGAGGACAGGGAGGTCAGCCCCAGCATTTT. V and J are TRBV20-1 and TRBJ1-5, with TRBD1 matching 8 bases. The CDR3 covers 13 residues. J gave up 6 bases and V 6 bases, and 7 bases lay outside the gene matches. From germline, CDR1 is DFQATT and CDR2 SNEGSKA (reference sequence).